The present TCR beta chain was sequenced within a study of T cells expressing NK-cell markers. The CDR3 length is 14 residues. Germline V gene lookup returns CDR1 LGHDT and CDR2 YNNKEL (reference sequence). The TCR beta cDNA came from 5'RACE template switching with UMIs. TCRdb re-called the 5' RACE reads and shows each CDR3 protein once, DNA omitted. This sample's table reports over 150,000 distinct CDR3 sequences. V gene TRBV3-1 combines with J gene TRBJ2-5; TCRdb picks TRBD2, but there is no DNA to check that call. The source is a man aged 18-75 years in good health. The source material was blood T cells: a sorted CD56 or NKG2C T cell subset, CD4+ or CD8+ T cells, or bulk PBMC T cells (not recorded which). The CDR3 loop is CASSPLARGETQYF.